These 15 T cell receptor beta chains came from one sample sequenced in a study of cytomegalovirus exposure and HLA in healthy donors (dated by TCRdb to about 2017). Library preparation used the immunoSEQ multiplex PCR assay. For the multiplex PCR, a mixture combining 60 forward primers for TCR Vbeta segments and 13 reverse primers for TCR Jbeta segments was used. Not all clones reach the TCRdb copy of this immuneACCESS table, which keeps in-frame sequences only. Checked studies attribute under half of the gap to unresolved V genes and leave the rest unexplained. This sample gives roughly 200,000 clones in total; around three quarters of them show up just once. The top ten clonotypes cover approximately 1.8% of the sample. Sequenced: PBMCs. The receptors here all came from a woman under 40 in good health and CMV-seronegative.

The chain links TRBV4-2 to TRBJ2-1, with a weak D call TRBD2 (6 bases). Trimming removed 0 bases at V and 6 bases at J, with 12 bases between. CDR1 and CDR2 from the germline V gene are LGHNA and YNFKEQ. This CDR3 is built from 15 residues. CDR3 nucleotides: TGTGCCAGCAGCCAAGATATAACGGGGGTCAATGAGCAGTTCTTC. It codes for CASSQDITGVNEQFF.

CDR3 sequence (DNA): TGTGCCAGCAACAAGGACAGGAGCTACGAGCAGTACTTC. Its protein is CASNKDRSYEQYF. V is TRBV7-9 and J is TRBJ2-7; 7 nucleotides match TRBD1. V gave up 7 bases and J gave up 3 bases; unmatched junction bases: 6. Germline V gene data show CDR1 as SEHNR and CDR2 as FQNEAQ (reference sequence). The CDR3 length is 13 residues.

The chain joins TRBV9 to TRBJ1-3, with D perhaps matching TRBD1 (6 bases). The CDR3 runs 17 residues. Germline CDR1 is SGDLS and CDR2 is YYNGEE. The V and J ends lost 0 bases and 3 bases respectively, with 16 bases between them. CDR3 region: CASSVAASGASGNTIYF. The DNA of the CDR3 is TGTGCCAGCAGCGTAGCTGCGTCAGGGGCCAGTGGAAACACCATATATTTT.

This chain joins TRBV5-1 and TRBJ1-5; D perhaps matches TRBD1 (5 bases). CDR3 length equals 14 residues. Trimming removed 1 base from V and 0 bases from J, with 5 bases in between. CDR1 and CDR2 from the germline V gene are SGHRS and YFSETQ. The CDR3 here is CASSLTGSNQPQHF. The CDR3 region has the DNA TGCGCCAGCAGCTTGACAGGTAGCAATCAGCCCCAGCATTTT.

The chain has TRBV20-1 and TRBJ1-3, with unresolved D. The germline V gene encodes CDR1 DFQATT and CDR2 SNEGSKA (reference sequence). CDR3 size: 11 residues. Trimming cost V 5 bases and J 6 bases, with 8 bases left between them. The CDR3 sequence is CSASISNTIYF. DNA for the CDR3: TGCAGTGCTTCCATTTCAAACACCATATATTTT.

The chain employs TRBV4-3 and TRBJ2-5; 12 bases fit TRBD2. Judging by the DNA end, TRBJ2-7 fits better; the J call may be wrong. The CDR3 is 18 amino acids. CDR1 LGHNA and CDR2 YSLEER come from the germline V gene. The CDR3 region has the DNA TGCGCCAGCAGCCAAGAATGGACTAGCGGGACGATCCACTACGAGCAGTACTTC. Its translation is CASSQEWTSGTIHYEQYF.

The genes are TRBV21-1 and TRBJ2-2; TRBD2 is taken as the D call from the table, unchecked against the DNA. TRBV21-1 is labeled a pseudogene. CDR3 size: 16 residues. The CDR3 nucleotides are TGTGCCAGCAGCGAAGCCAATTGGGGGGGGGCCGGGGAGCTGTTTTTT. This gives the protein CASSEANWGGAGELFF.

The rearrangement joins TRBV11-2 to TRBJ2-3; 8 nucleotides align to TRBD2. J gave up 1 base and V 2 bases, and 2 bases lay outside the gene matches. This CDR3 contains 15 residues. Germline V gene lookup returns CDR1 SGHAT and CDR2 FQNNGV. The CDR3 loop is CASSLRGLGTDTQYF. The CDR3, as DNA: TGTGCCAGCAGCTTAAGGGGACTAGGCACAGATACGCAGTATTTT.

The V and J genes are TRBV15 and TRBJ2-5, with a tentative D call TRBD1 (6 bases). Germline values: CDR1 LNHNV, CDR2 YYDKDF (reference sequence). CDR3 length equals 15 residues. V gave up 1 base and J gave up 1 base, with 10 bases separating them. CDR3 region: CATSRGRQVQETQYF. For the CDR3, the DNA is TGTGCCACCAGCAGAGGGAGACAGGTCCAAGAGACCCAGTACTTC.

In this sample, this clone turned up once. The rearrangement links TRBV9 to TRBJ2-7; D ambiguous. The CDR3 runs 16 residues. Germline V gene sequence: CDR1 SGDLS, CDR2 YYNGEE. With 0 bases removed from V and 2 bases from J, the gap between germline ends came to 15 bases. CDR3 nucleotides: TGTGCCAGCAGCGTAGGGCCGGTGGGCCCCACCTACGAGCAGTACTTC. Its translation is CASSVGPVGPTYEQYF.

V usage is TRBV2 and J usage is TRBJ1-2, with TRBD1 identical over 10 bases. This CDR3 spans 14 amino acids. Per the germline V gene, CDR1 is SNHLY and CDR2 is FYNNEI. J lost 8 bases, V lost 7 bases, and 10 bases had no gene match. The CDR3 sequence is CASTGQGVGEGYTF. The CDR3 coding sequence is TGTGCCAGCACAGGACAGGGGGTTGGGGAAGGCTACACCTTC.

A few counts support this clone. The chain uses TRBV7-9 and TRBJ2-7, with a weak D call TRBD2 (5 bases). Germline lookup yields CDR1 SEHNR and CDR2 FQNEAQ (reference sequence). CDR3 size: 13 residues. V gave up 1 base and J gave up 6 bases, with 10 bases separating them. The CDR3 DNA follows: TGTGCCAGCAGCTTAGGCTCCGGGGTCGAGCAGTACTTC. Translating it yields CASSLGSGVEQYF.

This clone was detected only a few times. The V and J genes are TRBV10-2 and TRBJ1-5; the D is unclear. Between the trimmed V and J ends, which lost 4 bases and 0 bases, there was a span of 7 bases. The germline gives CDR1 WSHSY, CDR2 SAAADI. The CDR3 has 14 residues. The CDR3 loop reads CASSAGVSNQPQHF. CDR3 DNA: TGCGCCAGCAGTGCCGGAGTTAGCAATCAGCCCCAGCATTTT.

This chain links TRBV19 with TRBJ2-1; D is perhaps TRBD1 (6 bases). The CDR3 spans 15 residues. V lost 3 bases, J lost 1 base, and 10 bases lay in between. Germline loops: CDR1 LNHDA, CDR2 SQIVND (reference sequence). The CDR3 is CASSIGGLSYNEQFF. In DNA, the CDR3 is TGTGCCAGTAGTATTGGGGGCCTATCCTACAATGAGCAGTTCTTC.

This rearrangement joins TRBV11-2 to TRBJ2-1, with 9 bases aligning to TRBD2. The germline CDR1 and CDR2 sequences are SGHAT and FQNNGV. This CDR3 contains 16 residues. The V gene end was trimmed by 5 bases and the J gene end by 5 bases; junction bases not matched to a gene: 10. The CDR3 spells CASSIRAGGYDNEQFF. The CDR3 DNA sequence: TGTGCCAGCAGCATTAGAGCGGGGGGCTACGACAATGAGCAGTTCTTC.